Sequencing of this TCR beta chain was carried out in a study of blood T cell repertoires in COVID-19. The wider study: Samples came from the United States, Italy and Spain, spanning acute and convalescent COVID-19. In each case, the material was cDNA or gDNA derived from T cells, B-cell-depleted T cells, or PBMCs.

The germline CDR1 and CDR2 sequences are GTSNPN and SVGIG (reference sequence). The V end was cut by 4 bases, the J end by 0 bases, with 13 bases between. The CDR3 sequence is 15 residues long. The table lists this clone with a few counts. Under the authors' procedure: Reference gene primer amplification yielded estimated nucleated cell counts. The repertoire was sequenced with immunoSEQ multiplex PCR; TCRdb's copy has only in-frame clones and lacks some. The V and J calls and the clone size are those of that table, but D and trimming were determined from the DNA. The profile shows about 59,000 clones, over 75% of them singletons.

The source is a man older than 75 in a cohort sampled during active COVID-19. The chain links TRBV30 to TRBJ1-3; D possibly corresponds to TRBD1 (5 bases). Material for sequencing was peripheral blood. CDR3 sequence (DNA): TGTGCCTGGACCCTACAGGACCACTCTGGAAACACCATATATTTT. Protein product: CAWTLQDHSGNTIYF. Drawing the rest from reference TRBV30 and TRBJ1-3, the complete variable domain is SQTIHQWPATLVQPVGSPLSLECTVEGTSNPNLYWYRQAAGRGLQLLFYSVGIGQISSEVPQNLSASRPQDRQFILSSKKLLLSDSGFYLCAWTLQDHSGNTIYFGEGSWLTVV.